One sample yielded the 23 T cell receptor beta chains listed below, sequenced in a study of cytomegalovirus exposure and HLA in healthy donors. The PCR used 60 Vbeta and 13 Jbeta primers. The data were produced by immunoSEQ multiplex PCR, yet TCRdb's version contains in-frame clones alone and is incomplete. The sample yields over 200,000 clones, almost 80% seen once. What was sequenced was PBMCs. Receptors originate from a male donor in good health and CMV-seronegative.

The chain couples TRBV28 to TRBJ2-7; 9 bases line up with TRBD1. Germline-derived CDR1 and CDR2 are MDHEN and SYDVKM. With 5 bases clipped from V and 0 bases from J, the junction kept 2 bases outside the gene matches. CDR3 length: 14 amino acids. Here the CDR3 reads CASSQTGGSYEQYF. The CDR3 nucleotides read TGTGCCAGCAGTCAGACAGGGGGCTCCTACGAGCAGTACTTC.

The chain recombines TRBV2 with TRBJ2-3; tentative D call: TRBD2 (6 bases). Deletions cut 1 base from V and 5 bases from J, with 13 bases between. CDR1 and CDR2 (germline): SNHLY, FYNNEI. The CDR3 runs 15 residues. CDR3 in DNA: TGTGCCAGCAGTGAAGGGACTACGGGAAGAGATACGCAGTATTTT. Its protein is CASSEGTTGRDTQYF. Together with reference TRBV2 and TRBJ2-3, the CDR3 gives the full variable domain: EPEVTQTPSHQVTQMGQEVILRCVPISNHLYFYWYRQILGQKVEFLVSFYNNEISEKSEIFDDQFSVERPDGSNFTLKIRSTKLEDSAMYFCASSEGTTGRDTQYFGPGTRLTVL.

The CDR3 sequence: CASSAGDAKNIQYF. CDR3 DNA sequence: TGTGCCAGCAGCGCGGGGGACGCCAAAAACATTCAGTACTTC. V and J are TRBV9 and TRBJ2-4; D perhaps matches TRBD2 (6 bases). Germline CDR1 SGDLS, CDR2 YYNGEE. Deletions cut 3 bases from V and 1 base from J, with 8 bases between. The CDR3 has 14 amino acids.

This chain links TRBV13 with TRBJ2-7, with a possible D match to TRBD1 (6 bases). Trimming took 5 bases from V and 3 from J, leaving 14 bases between them. Germline CDR1 and CDR2: PRHDT and FYEKMQ (reference sequence). This CDR3 has 14 residues. The CDR3 sequence: CASSHLQGNYEQYF. DNA for the CDR3: TGTGCCAGCAGCCACCTCCAGGGGAACTACGAGCAGTACTTC. Looking up the rest from reference TRBV13 and TRBJ2-7 gives the full variable domain: AAGVIQSPRHLIKEKRETATLKCYPIPRHDTVYWYQQGPGQDPQFLISFYEKMQSDKGSIPDRFSAQQFSDYHSELNMSSLELGDSALYFCASSHLQGNYEQYFGPGTRLTVT.

The V gene is TRBV6-1, the J gene TRBJ2-7; D remains ambiguous. Trimming took off 1 base at V and 6 bases at J, with 10 bases between the two ends. Germline V gene lookup returns CDR1 MNHNS and CDR2 SASEGT. The CDR3 is 13 residues long. CDR3 in amino acids: CASSEGPRIEQYF. CDR3 bases: TGTGCCAGCAGTGAAGGTCCGAGGATCGAGCAGTACTTC.

The V gene is TRBV9, the J gene TRBJ2-1; maybe TRBD1 (6 bases). The length of the CDR3 is 14 residues. Per the germline V gene, CDR1 is SGDLS and CDR2 is YYNGEE. V lost 0 bases and J lost 10, with 14 bases in between. The DNA of the CDR3 is TGTGCCAGCAGCGTAGAGCTGGGGGCGACCGAGCAGTTCTTC. It yields the protein CASSVELGATEQFF. The full variable domain, with the rest looked up from reference TRBV9 and TRBJ2-1, is DSGVTQTPKHLITATGQRVTLRCSPRSGDLSVYWYQQSLDQGLQFLIQYYNGEERAKGNILERFSAQQFPDLHSELNLSSLELGDSALYFCASSVELGATEQFFGPGTRLTVL.

The V gene is TRBV11-2, the J gene TRBJ2-5; a weak D match, TRBD2 (7 bases). The V gene lost 1 base and the J gene lost 4 bases, with 16 bases spanning the gap. CDR1 and CDR2 from the germline V gene are SGHAT and FQNNGV. The CDR3 length is 16 residues. Here the CDR3 DNA reads TGTGCCAGCAGCTTAGGGGGGGGGAGGGGGGGAGAGACCCAGTACTTC. Its translation is CASSLGGGRGGETQYF.

This sequence joins TRBV9 and TRBJ2-3, with 12 bases identical to TRBD2. CDR3 size: 18 residues. CDR1 and CDR2 (germline): SGDLS, YYNGEE. With 0 bases clipped from V and 0 bases from J, the junction kept 5 bases outside the gene matches. The CDR3 nucleotides are TGTGCCAGCAGCGTAGGACTAGCGGGAGATGGAAGCACAGATACGCAGTATTTT. It is translated as CASSVGLAGDGSTDTQYF.

This clone was counted only a few times. The J gene is TRBJ2-3, the V gene TRBV6-6; TRBD2 might be the D (5 bases). The germline V gene has CDR1 MNHNY and CDR2 SVGAGI (reference sequence). The V gene lost 4 bases and the J gene lost 1 base, with 9 bases spanning the gap. The CDR3 is made up of 14 amino acids. CDR3 bases: TGTGCCAGCAGTTTGGAGGAGGGCACAGATACGCAGTATTTT. Its translation is CASSLEEGTDTQYF.

The CDR3 nucleotides are TGTGCCAGCAGCGTAGGTGGCGGGAGGGCCGCAGAGACCCAGTACTTC. Translated, it gives CASSVGGGRAAETQYF. The V gene is TRBV9, the J gene TRBJ2-5; 9 bases fit TRBD2. With 0 bases clipped from V and 4 bases from J, the junction kept 7 bases outside the gene matches. CDR1 and CDR2 from the germline V gene are SGDLS and YYNGEE. The CDR3 has 16 amino acids.

The CDR3: CASRENLQETQYF. The DNA for the CDR3 is TGTGCCAGCAGGGAAAACCTACAAGAGACCCAGTACTTC. V gene TRBV6-1 combines with J gene TRBJ2-5; D remains ambiguous. Germline V gene sequence: CDR1 MNHNS, CDR2 SASEGT. V gave up 6 bases and J gave up 2 bases, with 10 bases separating them. This CDR3 comprises 13 residues.

Remarks on this clone: The sample carries other DNA sequences with the same CDR3. J is TRBJ2-1 and V is TRBV9; 8 bases are a match to TRBD2. CDR1 and CDR2 from the germline V gene are SGDLS and YYNGEE. The CDR3 is 15 amino acids. With 0 bases clipped from V and 2 bases from J, the junction kept 1 base outside the gene matches. The CDR3: CASSVAGGPYNEQFF. CDR3 bases: TGTGCCAGCAGCGTAGCGGGAGGGCCCTACAATGAGCAGTTCTTC.

V and J are TRBV5-1 and TRBJ1-5; D is perhaps TRBD1 (5 bases). Germline lookup yields CDR1 SGHRS and CDR2 YFSETQ. Trimming pared 0 bases from V and 6 bases from J, leaving 7 bases between. The CDR3 contains 13 residues. As DNA, the CDR3 is TGCGCCAGCAGCTTGGTGGGGGGTCAGCCCCAGCATTTT. It yields the protein CASSLVGGQPQHF.

The J gene is TRBJ2-7, the V gene TRBV6-1; 11 bases are shared with TRBD1. Losses at the gene ends were 6 bases for V and 3 bases for J; bases not matched to a gene: 4. This CDR3 spans 14 amino acids. Germline assignment: CDR1 MNHNS and CDR2 SASEGT. CDR3 sequence (DNA): TGTGCCAGCAGCCTCGGGACAGGGGGCTACGAGCAGTACTTC. Its protein is CASSLGTGGYEQYF.

The J gene is TRBJ1-1, the V gene TRBV30; 8 bases align to TRBD1. There are 14 residues in the CDR3. Looked up from germline, CDR1 is GTSNPN and CDR2 is SVGIG (reference sequence). V shed 2 bases and J 3 bases; nucleotides not matched to a gene: 5. The CDR3 DNA is TGTGCCTGGAGTTTTACAGGGGGGGACACTGAAGCTTTCTTT. It yields the protein CAWSFTGGDTEAFF.

The rearrangement links TRBV27 to TRBJ2-7; D is possibly TRBD2 (5 bases). With 6 bases removed from V and 1 base from J, the gap between germline ends came to 13 bases. CDR1 and CDR2 from the germline V gene are MNHEY and SMNVEV (reference sequence). This CDR3 region has 14 residues. The chain's CDR3 is CASSFRRGSYEQYF. CDR3 coding DNA: TGTGCCAGCAGCTTTAGGCGCGGGTCCTACGAGCAGTACTTC.

V is TRBV5-4 and J is TRBJ2-3; 10 bases agree with TRBD2. The V segment lost 7 bases and the J segment 2 bases; nucleotides outside the gene matches: 7. The germline gives CDR1 SGHNT, CDR2 YYREEE (reference sequence). The CDR3 length is 15 residues. CDR3 residues: CASGQAGGPTDTQYF. The CDR3 DNA sequence: TGTGCCAGCGGACAAGCGGGAGGGCCCACAGATACGCAGTATTTT.

The chain has TRBV7-3 and TRBJ2-7; 11 bases match TRBD2. Germline-derived CDR1 and CDR2 are SGHTA and FQGTGA. V shed 5 bases, J shed 2 bases, and the junction held 5 bases outside the gene matches. This CDR3 has 15 residues. In DNA form, the CDR3 reads TGTGCCAGCAGCCCGCAGACTAGCGGGACCTACGAGCAGTACTTC. Protein product: CASSPQTSGTYEQYF.

This chain uses TRBV9 with TRBJ2-5, with 15 bases identical to TRBD2. The CDR3 runs to 16 residues. With 4 bases clipped from V and 5 bases from J, the junction kept 6 bases outside the gene matches. CDR1 and CDR2 (germline): SGDLS, YYNGEE. This CDR3 reads CASSPGLAGGMETQYF. The DNA of the CDR3 is TGTGCCAGCAGCCCTGGACTAGCGGGAGGGATGGAGACCCAGTACTTC.

The J gene is TRBJ2-3, the V gene TRBV28, with 8 bases fitting TRBD2. This CDR3 region has 16 residues. The trim removed 3 bases at V and 2 bases at J, leaving 7 bases unmatched. CDR1 MDHEN and CDR2 SYDVKM come from the germline V gene. The CDR3 here is CASSFAGGLNTDTQYF. CDR3 DNA sequence: TGTGCCAGCAGTTTTGCGGGGGGTCTCAACACAGATACGCAGTATTTT.

This chain links TRBV6-5 with TRBJ2-5, with D possibly being TRBD2 (6 bases). V shed 0 bases and J shed 7 bases, with 9 bases lying between them. The germline CDR1 and CDR2 sequences are MNHEY and SVGAGI. This CDR3 comprises 13 residues. CDR3 region: CASSYSGGRTQYF. DNA for the CDR3: TGTGCCAGCAGTTACTCCGGGGGTCGGACCCAGTACTTC.

The chain employs TRBV28 and TRBJ2-7; D unresolved. This CDR3 contains 15 residues. Between the trimmed V and J ends, which lost 4 bases and 0 bases, there was a span of 13 bases. Germline CDR1 and CDR2: MDHEN and SYDVKM. CDR3 region: CASSSPRGISYEQYF. CDR3 coding DNA: TGTGCCAGCAGTTCCCCCCGCGGAATCTCCTACGAGCAGTACTTC.

The V gene is TRBV9, the J gene TRBJ2-5; 13 bases match TRBD2. J was trimmed by 11 bases and V by 4 bases; bases with no gene match: 11. The CDR3 is 15 residues long. Germline V lookup: CDR1 SGDLS, CDR2 YYNGEE. CDR3 region: CASSPGLAGAWEQYF. CDR3 DNA sequence: TGTGCCAGCAGCCCTGGACTAGCGGGAGCTTGGGAGCAGTACTTC.